This entry concerns a single TCR beta chain. Its target is not known. Different DNA sequences within this sample yield the same CDR3. The source of the sample is a study of radiotherapy plus CTLA-4 blockade in lung cancer. Notes on the study in general: The study found tumor-derived TCR clones expanded in blood after radiotherapy plus ipilimumab. Together with interferon-beta, which increased in serum after radiation, early dynamic changes in blood T cell clones were reportedly the best predictors of response.

Germline V gene lookup returns CDR1 MNHNS and CDR2 SASEGT. V lost 3 bases and J lost 3, with 10 bases in between. The CDR3 extends over 14 amino acids. Some clones are missing from TCRdb's copy, which holds only in-frame ones; the method was immunoSEQ multiplex PCR. The table shows around 40,000 clones, with around 86% occurring only once. Focal radiation plus CTLA-4 blockade with ipilimumab was given to patients with chemo-refractory metastatic non-small-cell lung cancer. The TCR was taken from a human donor with non-small cell lung cancer whose response to radiotherapy plus ipilimumab could not be evaluated. This chain uses TRBV6-1 with TRBJ2-3, with D perhaps matching TRBD2 (5 bases). This specimen was peripheral blood, taken from a patient treated with radiotherapy plus ipilimumab. CDR3 protein: CASSDAGGTDTQYF. As DNA, the CDR3 is TGTGCCAGCAGTGACGCGGGTGGGACAGATACGCAGTATTTT.